The subject of this entry is one T cell receptor (beta chain). Antigen specificity is unknown. This record belongs to a study of vaccination and CD4 T cells after COVID-19. The overall study: Each individual in the study obtained two doses of BNT162b2 or mRNA-1273 vaccine.

TCRdb analysed the PCR reads with MiXCR anew, one entry per CDR3 protein. The sample contains 20,000 to 25,000 distinct CDR3 sequences, about 50% of which appear only once. The study, taken as a whole, reports: In convalescent patients, 304 of 307 vaccine-specific clones were mono-reactive for SARS-CoV-2 spike.

The length of the CDR3 is 12 residues. V shed 3 bases, J shed 9 bases, and the junction held 1 base outside the gene matches. Per germline, CDR1 LNHDA and CDR2 SQIVND (reference sequence). The chain carries TRBV19 and TRBJ2-4; 8 nucleotides agree with TRBD2. The input for sequencing was CD4+ T cells from blood, taken before SARS-CoV-2 vaccination. The receptor was isolated from a human donor who had recovered from COVID-19. CDR3 residues: CASSIREGIQYF. CDR3 nucleotides: TGTGCCAGTAGTATCCGGGAGGGCATTCAGTACTTC.